Given below is one T cell receptor beta chain in context. This table comes from immunoSEQ multiplex PCR, and its TCRdb copy is limited to in-frame clones, with some not included. Here the sample spans approximately 5,000 clones, over 70% being singletons. The data belong to a study of blood T cell repertoires in COVID-19. Looking at the study overall: Samples taken during acute and convalescent COVID-19 were collected in the United States, Italy and Spain.

Sequenced: peripheral blood. This clonotype was obtained from a man aged 65-85 years with active COVID-19.

In DNA form, the CDR3 reads TGTGCCAGCAGCCTCGGGACTAGCGGGGGGGCCTCTGAGCAGTTCTTC. This sequence encodes CASSLGTSGGASEQFF. This chain joins TRBV7-9 and TRBJ2-1; 16 bases line up with TRBD2. The CDR3 runs to 16 residues. Germline-derived CDR1 and CDR2 are SEHNR and FQNEAQ (reference sequence). The J segment lost 9 bases and the V segment lost 5 bases, leaving 7 bases of the junction unmatched.